A selection of T cell receptor beta chains follows, all from one sample in a study of PD-L1 blockade in urothelial cancer. TCRdb's table, derived via immunoSEQ multiplex PCR, lists solely in-frame clones and lacks some. The data show more than 40,000 clones, roughly 80% seen once. The source material was PBMCs, sampled around atezolizumab (anti-PD-L1) treatment. These receptors all come from a man aged 45-65 years with urothelial cancer. Both conserved end residues are part of each CDR3. The order of the fields is J gene, D gene, clone size, V gene, CDR3 protein, CDR3 DNA. A D gene is named only where the DNA matches it firmly. Rows give clone size only sometimes, using once, few, many, or a class for an expanded clone.

j_call: TRBJ2-2
d_call: NA
clone_size: NA
v_call: TRBV11-2
cdr3_aa: CASSLGRAELFF
cdr3_nt: TGTGCCAGCAGCTTAGGCAGGGCGGAGCTGTTTTTT

j_call: TRBJ1-2
d_call: NA
clone_size: NA
v_call: TRBV30
cdr3_aa: CAWTPRSGRGWSYGYTF
cdr3_nt: TGTGCCTGGACCCCCAGGTCTGGAAGGGGATGGAGCTATGGCTACACCTTC

j_call: TRBJ1-2
d_call: NA
clone_size: NA
v_call: TRBV6-1
cdr3_aa: CASSDLSGYGYTF
cdr3_nt: TGTGCCAGCAGTGATTTATCCGGGTATGGCTACACCTTC

j_call: TRBJ1-4
d_call: TRBD1
clone_size: once
v_call: TRBV18
cdr3_aa: CASSPGQAEKLFF
cdr3_nt: TGTGCCAGCTCACCCGGACAGGCAGAAAAACTGTTTTTT

j_call: TRBJ2-4
d_call: NA
clone_size: NA
v_call: TRBV19
cdr3_aa: CASSISFRGNIQYF
cdr3_nt: TGTGCCAGTAGTATTTCTTTTAGGGGAAACATTCAGTACTTC

j_call: TRBJ1-6
d_call: TRBD1
clone_size: NA
v_call: TRBV9
cdr3_aa: CASSQRTGVDSPLHF
cdr3_nt: TGTGCCAGCAGTCAACGGACAGGCGTGGATTCACCCCTCCACTTT

j_call: TRBJ2-5
d_call: TRBD2
clone_size: NA
v_call: TRBV28
cdr3_aa: CASSLGGAETQYF
cdr3_nt: TGTGCCAGCAGTTTGGGAGGGGCGGAGACCCAGTACTTC

j_call: TRBJ2-3
d_call: TRBD2
clone_size: NA
v_call: TRBV28
cdr3_aa: CASSLTSGLSTDTQYF
cdr3_nt: TGTGCCAGCAGTTTAACTAGCGGGCTGAGCACAGATACGCAGTATTTT

j_call: TRBJ2-1
d_call: NA
clone_size: NA
v_call: TRBV5-8
cdr3_aa: CASTRGGGPNNEQFF
cdr3_nt: TGTGCCAGCACCAGAGGGGGGGGGCCTAACAATGAGCAGTTCTTC

j_call: TRBJ2-5
d_call: NA
clone_size: once
v_call: TRBV9
cdr3_aa: CASSVAGGSDETQYF
cdr3_nt: TGTGCCAGCAGCGTAGCCGGGGGTTCGGACGAGACCCAGTACTTC

j_call: TRBJ2-5
d_call: TRBD2
clone_size: NA
v_call: TRBV5-8
cdr3_aa: CASSSWTSGKQETQYF
cdr3_nt: TGTGCCAGCAGCTCCTGGACTAGCGGAAAACAAGAGACCCAGTACTTC

j_call: TRBJ1-5
d_call: NA
clone_size: NA
v_call: TRBV6-1
cdr3_aa: CASSGPTGLPLNSNQPQHF
cdr3_nt: TGTGCCAGCAGTGGCCCGACAGGATTGCCCTTAAATAGCAATCAGCCCCAGCATTTT

j_call: TRBJ1-2
d_call: NA
clone_size: NA
v_call: TRBV11-2
cdr3_aa: CASSPTIGYTF
cdr3_nt: TGTGCCAGCAGCCCGACAATTGGCTACACCTTC

j_call: TRBJ2-1
d_call: TRBD1
clone_size: NA
v_call: TRBV19
cdr3_aa: CASSSTGGNSYNEQFF
cdr3_nt: TGTGCCAGTTCTTCAACAGGGGGCAATTCCTACAATGAGCAGTTCTTC

j_call: TRBJ1-5
d_call: NA
clone_size: NA
v_call: TRBV27
cdr3_aa: CASSTGYSNQPQHF
cdr3_nt: TGTGCCAGCAGTACGGGGTATAGCAATCAGCCCCAGCATTTT

j_call: TRBJ1-5
d_call: TRBD1
clone_size: NA
v_call: TRBV29-1
cdr3_aa: CSVAGTGGNQPQHF
cdr3_nt: TGCAGCGTTGCCGGAACAGGGGGCAATCAGCCCCAGCATTTT

j_call: TRBJ1-1
d_call: TRBD1
clone_size: once
v_call: TRBV28
cdr3_aa: CASRGTGLGNTEAFF
cdr3_nt: TGTGCCAGCAGGGGGACAGGGTTGGGAAACACTGAAGCTTTCTTT

j_call: TRBJ2-5
d_call: TRBD1
clone_size: NA
v_call: TRBV2
cdr3_aa: CASSEVSGGRETQYF
cdr3_nt: TGTGCCAGCAGTGAAGTTTCAGGGGGCAGGGAGACCCAGTACTTC

j_call: TRBJ2-2
d_call: NA
clone_size: NA
v_call: TRBV7-6
cdr3_aa: CASSSQEGRTGELFF
cdr3_nt: TGTGCCAGCAGCTCCCAAGAGGGTCGGACCGGGGAGCTGTTTTTT

j_call: TRBJ1-2
d_call: TRBD1
clone_size: NA
v_call: TRBV2
cdr3_aa: CASSWDRGSGYTF
cdr3_nt: TGTGCCAGCAGTTGGGACAGGGGAAGTGGCTACACCTTC

j_call: TRBJ2-3
d_call: TRBD1
clone_size: few
v_call: TRBV18
cdr3_aa: CASSRTGPPLRASTDTQYF
cdr3_nt: TGTGCCAGCTCAAGGACAGGGCCCCCACTCCGTGCTAGCACAGATACGCAGTATTTT

j_call: TRBJ2-5
d_call: NA
clone_size: NA
v_call: TRBV10-2
cdr3_aa: CASSGPWSETQYF
cdr3_nt: TGCGCCAGCAGTGGGCCGTGGTCCGAGACCCAGTACTTC

j_call: TRBJ1-2
d_call: NA
clone_size: NA
v_call: TRBV11-2
cdr3_aa: CASSLDRLSLTF
cdr3_nt: TGTGCCAGCAGCTTAGACAGGCTTAGTTTAACCTTC

j_call: TRBJ2-5
d_call: TRBD2
clone_size: NA
v_call: TRBV5-5
cdr3_aa: CASSLLASGSGRQETQYF
cdr3_nt: TGTGCCAGCAGCCTTCTGGCTAGCGGGAGCGGTCGCCAAGAGACCCAGTACTTC

j_call: TRBJ1-1
d_call: NA
clone_size: NA
v_call: TRBV19
cdr3_aa: CASSSGRLTVNTEAFF
cdr3_nt: TGTGCCAGTAGTTCCGGAAGACTGACAGTAAACACTGAAGCTTTCTTT

j_call: TRBJ1-5
d_call: NA
clone_size: few
v_call: TRBV2
cdr3_aa: CASRSQGPQPQHF
cdr3_nt: TGTGCCAGCAGGTCACAGGGACCCCAGCCCCAGCATTTT

j_call: TRBJ2-3
d_call: NA
clone_size: NA
v_call: TRBV9
cdr3_aa: CASSQGTFPDTQYF
cdr3_nt: TGTGCCAGCAGCCAGGGGACCTTCCCAGATACGCAGTATTTT

j_call: TRBJ2-3
d_call: NA
clone_size: once
v_call: TRBV6-5
cdr3_aa: CASSELVTDTQYF
cdr3_nt: TGTGCCAGCAGTGAACTAGTTACAGATACGCAGTATTTT

j_call: TRBJ1-1
d_call: NA
clone_size: NA
v_call: TRBV11-2
cdr3_aa: CASRAGFMNTEAFF
cdr3_nt: TGTGCCAGCAGAGCAGGGTTCATGAACACTGAAGCTTTCTTT

j_call: TRBJ2-4
d_call: NA
clone_size: NA
v_call: TRBV2
cdr3_aa: CASTLNTGEQYF
cdr3_nt: TGTGCCAGCACCCTAAATACCGGGGAACAGTACTTC

j_call: TRBJ2-5
d_call: NA
clone_size: NA
v_call: TRBV27
cdr3_aa: CASSSGEETQYF
cdr3_nt: TGTGCCAGCAGTTCCGGGGAAGAGACCCAGTACTTC

j_call: TRBJ1-4
d_call: NA
clone_size: NA
v_call: TRBV25-1
cdr3_aa: CASSKSQGRNEKLFF
cdr3_nt: TGTGCCAGCAGTAAATCACAGGGTAGGAATGAAAAACTGTTTTTT

j_call: TRBJ1-2
d_call: TRBD1
clone_size: few
v_call: TRBV5-4
cdr3_aa: CASSLQGGYGYTF
cdr3_nt: TGTGCCAGCAGCTTACAGGGGGGCTATGGCTACACCTTC

j_call: TRBJ1-3
d_call: TRBD1
clone_size: NA
v_call: TRBV2
cdr3_aa: CASRGQGRTIYF
cdr3_nt: TGTGCCAGCAGAGGACAGGGGAGGACCATATATTTT

j_call: TRBJ2-5
d_call: TRBD1
clone_size: NA
v_call: TRBV5-6
cdr3_aa: CASSEGQDSRFVTQYF
cdr3_nt: TGTGCCAGCAGCGAAGGACAGGACAGCAGATTCGTGACCCAGTACTTC

j_call: TRBJ2-1
d_call: NA
clone_size: NA
v_call: TRBV7-2
cdr3_aa: CASSLFFPGEQFF
cdr3_nt: TGTGCCAGCAGCTTATTTTTTCCGGGTGAGCAGTTCTTC

j_call: TRBJ2-4
d_call: NA
clone_size: NA
v_call: TRBV5-5
cdr3_aa: CASSWEGGAKNIQYF
cdr3_nt: TGTGCCAGCAGCTGGGAGGGGGGAGCCAAAAACATTCAGTACTTC

j_call: TRBJ1-1
d_call: NA
clone_size: NA
v_call: TRBV18
cdr3_aa: CASSPILGLGEAFF
cdr3_nt: TGTGCCAGCTCACCGATTCTGGGGCTGGGTGAAGCTTTCTTT

j_call: TRBJ1-1
d_call: NA
clone_size: NA
v_call: TRBV5-1
cdr3_aa: CASLSGGLNTEAFF
cdr3_nt: TGCGCCAGCCTTTCGGGAGGGTTAAACACTGAAGCTTTCTTT

j_call: TRBJ1-5
d_call: TRBD1
clone_size: NA
v_call: TRBV30
cdr3_aa: CAWSPSRRDRGSYSNQPQHF
cdr3_nt: TGTGCCTGGAGTCCTTCTCGCCGGGACAGGGGGTCCTATAGCAATCAGCCCCAGCATTTT

j_call: TRBJ1-5
d_call: TRBD1
clone_size: few
v_call: TRBV18
cdr3_aa: CASSRDRANTQPQHF
cdr3_nt: TGTGCCAGCTCACGAGACAGGGCCAACACTCAGCCCCAGCATTTT